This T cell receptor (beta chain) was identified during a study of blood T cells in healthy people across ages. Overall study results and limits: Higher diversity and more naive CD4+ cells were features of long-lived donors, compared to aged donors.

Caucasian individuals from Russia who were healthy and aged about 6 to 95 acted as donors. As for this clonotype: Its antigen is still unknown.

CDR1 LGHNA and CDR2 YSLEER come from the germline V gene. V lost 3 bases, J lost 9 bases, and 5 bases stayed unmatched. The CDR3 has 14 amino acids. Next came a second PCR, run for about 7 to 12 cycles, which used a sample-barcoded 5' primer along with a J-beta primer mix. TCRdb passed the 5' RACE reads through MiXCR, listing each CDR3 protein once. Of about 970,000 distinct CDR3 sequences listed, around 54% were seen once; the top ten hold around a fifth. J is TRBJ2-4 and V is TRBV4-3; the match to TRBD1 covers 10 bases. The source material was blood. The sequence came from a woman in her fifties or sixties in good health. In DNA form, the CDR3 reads TGCGCCAGCAGCCACCGACAGGGGGCGAGCATTCAGTACTTC. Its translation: CASSHRQGASIQYF.